Sequencing of this TCR beta chain was carried out in a study of T cell responses to AZD1222 COVID-19 vaccine. Whole-study findings and limits: Spike-specific TCR breadth and depth went up after people got two AZD1222 doses. The donor group comprised mostly white British people and more females; the analysis possibly underestimated clonal diversity.

Libraries were prepared by immunoSEQ multiplex PCR; TCRdb keeps only in-frame clonotypes and omits some of them. The sample has fewer than 130,000 clones, about 85% seen once; the top ten hold 2% to 2.5%. This CDR3 region has 17 residues. The germline CDR1 and CDR2 sequences are MNHEY and SMNVEV (reference sequence). The ends lost 5 bases at V and 1 base at J; junction bases unmatched: 9. Of note for this clone: Its specificity is not known.

The sequence was collected from an adult who received the AZD1222 COVID-19 vaccine. The sample consisted of peripheral blood, taken 28 days after the second AZD1222 dose. The chain couples TRBV27 to TRBJ2-2, with TRBD1 identical over 8 bases. Here the CDR3 reads CASSPARQGWNTGELFF. The CDR3 bases are TGTGCCAGCAGTCCTGCTCGACAGGGGTGGAACACCGGGGAGCTGTTTTTT.